Listed below are T cell receptor beta chains from one sample, sequenced in a study of blood T cell repertoires in COVID-19. This table comes from immunoSEQ multiplex PCR, and its TCRdb copy is limited to in-frame clones, with some not included. This sample has around 180,000 clones, with 65% to 90% found just once. Sequencing was carried out using peripheral blood. These receptors were taken from a human donor in a cohort sampled during active COVID-19. The CDR3 runs from the conserved cysteine through the conserved F or W. D genes are given only for firm matches. Expanded clones get a size class; other rows say once, few or many, or leave the size out.

d_call clone_size j_call v_call cdr3_aa cdr3_nt
TRBD1 - TRBJ2-7 TRBV6-5 CASSYSGTGGLYEQYF TGTGCCAGCAGTTATTCCGGGACAGGGGGCCTCTACGAGCAGTACTTC
- - TRBJ2-6 TRBV2 CARNGGPGANVLTF TGTGCCAGAAACGGGGGGCCTGGGGCCAACGTCCTGACTTTC
- - TRBJ2-7 TRBV4-3 CASSQDPDYEQYF TGCGCCAGCAGCCAAGATCCAGACTACGAGCAGTACTTC
TRBD1 - TRBJ1-5 TRBV6-5 CASSNRDSNQPQHF TGTGCCAGCAGTAACCGGGACAGTAATCAGCCCCAGCATTTT
- - TRBJ1-6 TRBV7-7 CASSLPSGAPLHF TGTGCTAGCAGCTTGCCATCAGGGGCACCCCTCCACTTT
TRBD2 once TRBJ2-7 TRBV5-4 CASSLDSSGGPYEQYF TGTGCCAGCAGCTTGGACTCTAGCGGGGGGCCCTACGAGCAGTACTTC
- - TRBJ1-6 TRBV6-5 CASRAWESPLHF TGTGCCAGCCGGGCGTGGGAGTCACCCCTCCACTTT
- - TRBJ2-1 TRBV9 CASSVANLNEQFF TGTGCCAGCAGCGTAGCTAACCTGAATGAGCAGTTCTTC
- once TRBJ2-7 TRBV4-3 CASSQDRGPLPGQYF TGCGCCAGCAGCCAAGACAGGGGCCCTCTACCCGGGCAGTACTTC
TRBD1 - TRBJ2-7 TRBV6-5 CASSYSKWDRAYEQYF TGTGCCAGCAGTTACTCAAAGTGGGACAGGGCCTACGAGCAGTACTTC
- once TRBJ1-1 TRBV6-5 CASTALRGTEAFF TGTGCCAGCACCGCTCTACGGGGCACTGAAGCTTTCTTT
- once TRBJ1-1 TRBV4-1 CASSQGRIRESTAFF TGCGCCAGCAGCCAGGGGCGGATACGTGAAAGTACTGCTTTCTTT
TRBD1 - TRBJ1-4 TRBV24-1 CATSGARGQEKLFF TGTGCCACCAGTGGAGCCAGGGGGCAGGAAAAACTGTTTTTT
TRBD1 - TRBJ1-1 TRBV27 CASSLDRATEAFF TGTGCCAGCAGTCTCGACAGGGCCACTGAAGCTTTCTTT
- - TRBJ1-5 TRBV6-1 CASSDRGPPEPQHF TGTGCCAGCAGTGACAGGGGCCCCCCGGAGCCCCAGCATTTT
- - TRBJ1-2 TRBV7-6 CASSSGQSTNYGYTF TGTGCCAGCAGCTCGGGACAATCCACTAACTATGGCTACACCTTC
- - TRBJ2-1 TRBV29-1 CILGGYHNEQFF TGCATCCTTGGGGGGTACCACAATGAGCAGTTCTTC
TRBD2 - TRBJ2-7 TRBV7-8 CASSWRTSGNYEQYF TGTGCCAGCAGCTGGCGGACTAGCGGAAACTACGAGCAGTACTTC
- - TRBJ2-7 TRBV2 CASSGTGHYEQYF TGTGCCAGCAGTGGGACTGGGCACTACGAGCAGTACTTC
- - TRBJ2-7 TRBV5-1 CASRDSSYEQYF TGCGCCAGCAGGGACAGTTCCTACGAGCAGTACTTC
TRBD1 - TRBJ2-7 TRBV18 CASSPGTGGTYEQYF TGTGCCAGCTCACCCGGGACAGGGGGTACCTACGAGCAGTACTTC
- - TRBJ2-7 TRBV7-2 CASSLGGREQYF TGTGCCAGCAGCTTAGGAGGGAGGGAGCAGTACTTC
- few TRBJ2-6 TRBV9 CASSALPTVSGANVLTF TGTGCCAGCAGCGCCCTCCCCACGGTCTCTGGGGCCAACGTCCTGACTTTC
- once TRBJ1-4 TRBV28 CASSLLEEKLFF TGTGCCAGCAGTTTATTGGAGGAAAAACTGTTTTTT
TRBD1 - TRBJ1-6 TRBV2 CASKKDRGNSPLHF TGTGCCAGCAAAAAGGACAGGGGAAATTCACCCCTCCACTTT